This TCR beta chain is from a study of TIL therapy for anti-PD-1-resistant metastatic lung cancer. Time point here: pre-treatment sample, taken before nivolumab and TIL therapy. The tumor samples were excised metastases, mostly pleural nodules or supraclavicular lymph nodes. The V gene's germline CDR1 is SEHNR and CDR2 FQNEAQ (reference sequence). The CDR3 covers 12 residues. Sequencing used immunoSEQ v3. This table comes from immunoSEQ multiplex PCR, and its TCRdb copy is limited to in-frame clones, with some not included. This sample yields approximately 6,700 clones, of which about 66% are seen a single time; roughly a sixth belongs to the top ten. By sample share, this clone is medium-sized (0.01 to 0.1%).

This receptor was identified in a person aged 30 to 80 with non-small cell lung cancer. The chain joins TRBV7-9 to TRBJ2-7; TRBD1 matches 8 bases. The J call may be faulty, since TRBJ2-5 better matches the DNA end. This specimen consisted of tumor tissue, obtained at baseline. The CDR3 DNA is TGTGCCAGCAGCCTGACAGGGGCGACCCAGTACTTC. Amino acid sequence: CASSLTGATQYF.